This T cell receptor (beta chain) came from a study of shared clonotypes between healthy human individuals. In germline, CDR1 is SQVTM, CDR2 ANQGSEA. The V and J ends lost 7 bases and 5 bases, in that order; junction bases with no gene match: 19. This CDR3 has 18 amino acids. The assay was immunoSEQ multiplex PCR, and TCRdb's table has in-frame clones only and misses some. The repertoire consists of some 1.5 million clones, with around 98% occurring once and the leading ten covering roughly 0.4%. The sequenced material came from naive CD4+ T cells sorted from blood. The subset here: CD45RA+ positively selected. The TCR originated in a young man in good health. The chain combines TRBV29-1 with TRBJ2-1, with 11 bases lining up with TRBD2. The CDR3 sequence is CSAPGLAALTSDDNEQFF. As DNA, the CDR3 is TGCAGCGCCCCGGGACTAGCGGCACTAACTTCGGATGACAATGAGCAGTTCTTC.